These 5 T cell receptor beta chains originate from one sample sequenced in a study of tumor-infiltrating lymphocytes in primary liver carcinoma (dated 2017 in TCRdb). TCRdb records Illumina HiSeq 2500 as the sequencer. TCRbeta-specific cDNA was reverse-transcribed from 500 ng total RNA using a constant-region primer and ProtoScript II reverse transcriptase. The TCRbeta libraries were prepared through three rounds of nested multiplex PCR following a slightly modified ARM-PCR procedure. The first two PCR rounds used multiplex TRBV1-TRBV30 forward primers with a Cbeta reverse primer, each for about 9 cycles. The raw public reads went through TCRdb reprocessing: fastp at Q25, MiXCR clone calling, in-frame beta chains kept. Under each unique CDR3 protein, matching rows form one entry showing the most common genes and DNA. The sample yields about 200,000 distinct CDR3 sequences; roughly 61% were counted once. The top ten clones comprise roughly 7% of the sample.

Blood RNA was extracted from unsorted whole blood with TRIzol reagent; germline DNA came from the DNeasy Blood & Tissue kit. Sequencing was done on a sample of peripheral blood. The receptor set was obtained from a woman aged 60-75 years with primary liver carcinoma and hepatitis B virus infection.

For this clonotype: One base away lies a much larger clone, so this may be a sequencing read error. The chain carries TRBV12-3 or TRBV12-4 and TRBJ1-5, with 9 nucleotides matching TRBD1. The CDR3 totals 16 residues. The J segment lost 6 bases and the V segment lost 4 bases, leaving 10 bases of the junction unmatched. CDR3 protein: CASSSIGTGLGQPQHF. The CDR3 DNA follows: TGTGCCAGCAGTTCAATAGGGACAGGGTTAGGTCAGCCCCAGCATTTT.

The chain couples TRBV11-3 to TRBJ2-1, with unresolved D. This CDR3 region has 15 residues. V dropped 0 bases and J dropped 7 bases, with 13 bases sitting between them. Germline V gives CDR1 SGHNT, CDR2 YENEEA. Here the CDR3 reads CASSLELGSYNEQFF. DNA of the CDR3: TGTGCCAGCAGCTTAGAGCTTGGTAGTTATAATGAGCAGTTCTTC.

This clonotype was detected ten times or more. The rearrangement joins TRBV12-3 or TRBV12-4 to TRBJ2-3; D is uncertain. V was cut by 2 bases and J by 4 bases, with 7 bases left in between. This CDR3 contains 13 residues. The CDR3 nucleotides read TGTGCCAGCAGTTTAAGTGGGGCAGATACGCAGTATTTT. Its translation: CASSLSGADTQYF.

As concerns this clonotype: This clone may be a read error of a much larger clone one base away. This chain joins TRBV10-2 and TRBJ2-5; 7 bases agree with TRBD2. J gave up 7 bases and V 1 base, and 3 bases lay outside the gene matches. The germline V gene encodes CDR1 WSHSY and CDR2 SAAADI. The CDR3 has 13 amino acids. This CDR3 is CASSEFGGGTQYF. The CDR3 bases are TGCGCCAGCAGTGAGTTTGGGGGGGGGACCCAGTACTTC.

In its sample, this clonotype was seen many times. The chain employs TRBV30 and TRBJ1-2; 7 bases line up with TRBD1. Trimming took 3 bases from V and 4 from J; bases not matched to a gene: 11. CDR1 is GTSNPN, CDR2 SVGIG, per germline (reference sequence). The CDR3 is made up of 15 amino acids. The CDR3 here is CAWSPGTAFFYGYTF. In DNA, the CDR3 is TGTGCCTGGAGCCCCGGGACAGCCTTTTTCTATGGCTACACCTTC.